This T cell receptor (beta chain) was obtained from a study of T-cell memory formation after mild COVID-19. Constant-segment-primed 5'RACE gave TCR alpha and TCR beta cDNA libraries with sample barcodes and UMIs. TCRdb re-called the 5' RACE reads through MiXCR, storing one row per CDR3 protein. The data contain about 250,000 distinct CDR3 sequences, roughly 18% of them singletons. Trimming took 2 bases from V and 4 from J, leaving 9 bases between them. The CDR3 is 13 residues long. The germline CDR1 and CDR2 sequences are LGHNA and YSLEER. The sequence was collected from a man between 18 and 35 years old who had mild COVID-19 (a few samples of this study predate the infection). Cell type and time point are not known. This sequence joins TRBV4-3 and TRBJ2-7; D gene unclear. Material: PBMCs or a T cell subset sorted from them (not recorded which). The chain's CDR3 is CASSQTGQYEQYF. Written as DNA, the CDR3 is TGCGCCAGCAGCCAAACCGGCCAGTACGAGCAGTACTTC.